The 9 T cell receptor beta chains reported below all come from one sample, sequenced in a study of T cell responses to AZD1222 COVID-19 vaccine. Assay: immunoSEQ multiplex PCR; the TCRdb copy retains only in-frame clones and omits some. The repertoire holds about 140,000 clones, with around 90% as singletons. Sequenced here: peripheral blood, sampled 28 days after the second dose of the MenACWY control vaccine. The receptors were gathered from an adult who received the MenACWY meningococcal vaccine as a control.

V and J are TRBV5-1 and TRBJ2-1; D possibly corresponds to TRBD2 (5 bases). Trimming left V 4 bases short and J 0 bases short, with 14 bases between. There are 16 residues in the CDR3. Looked up from germline, CDR1 is SGHRS and CDR2 is YFSETQ. The CDR3 DNA sequence: TGCGCCAGCAGCAGAAGAACTAGTAGCTCCTACAATGAGCAGTTCTTC. Its protein product is CASSRRTSSSYNEQFF. The full variable domain, with the rest looked up from reference TRBV5-1 and TRBJ2-1, is KAGVTQTPRYLIKTRGQQVTLSCSPISGHRSVSWYQQTPGQGLQFLFEYFSETQRNKGNFPGRFSGRQFSNSRSEMNVSTLELGDSALYLCASSRRTSSSYNEQFFGPGTRLTVL.

In its sample, this clone was seen once. V gene TRBV5-1 combines with J gene TRBJ2-5, with TRBD1 matching 8 bases. The length of the CDR3 is 14 residues. CDR1 is SGHRS and CDR2 is YFSETQ in the germline V gene. V was clipped by 5 bases and J by 5 bases; unmatched bases: 8. The CDR3 region is CASRSQGAGETQYF. The CDR3 coding sequence is TGCGCCAGCAGGAGTCAGGGGGCAGGGGAGACCCAGTACTTC.

This clone was counted once. The V call is TRBV7-2, the J call TRBJ1-2; D may be TRBD1 (5 bases). V dropped 0 bases and J dropped 7 bases, with 6 bases sitting between them. This CDR3 is built from 12 residues. Germline CDR1 and CDR2: SGHTA and FQGNSA. CDR3 sequence (DNA): TGTGCCAGCAGCTTAGCAGGGGTTGGCTACACCTTC. Encoded protein: CASSLAGVGYTF. The full variable domain, with the rest looked up from reference TRBV7-2 and TRBJ1-2, is GAGVSQSPSNKVTEKGKDVELRCDPISGHTALYWYRQSLGQGLEFLIYFQGNSAPDKSGLPSDRFSAERTGGSVSTLTIQRTQQEDSAVYLCASSLAGVGYTFGSGTRLTVV.

The V call is TRBV20-1, the J call TRBJ2-1, with D possibly being TRBD1 or TRBD2 (5 bases each). CDR1 DFQATT and CDR2 SNEGSKA come from the germline V gene (reference sequence). V was shortened by 4 bases and J by 7 bases, with 17 bases between the two germline ends. The CDR3 sequence is 14 residues long. Written as DNA, the CDR3 is TGCAGTGCTAATGACCCGCTGGGGGTGAATGAGCAGTTCTTC. It yields the protein CSANDPLGVNEQFF.

This chain uses TRBV3-1 (or the pseudogene TRBV3-2) with TRBJ1-3; TRBD1 might be the D (6 bases). The CDR3 totals 17 residues. Germline CDR1 is LGHDT and CDR2 is YNNKEL (reference sequence). The V end was cut by 4 bases, the J end by 0 bases, with 16 bases between. The CDR3 here is CASSLNPGTSSGNTIYF. The CDR3 DNA is TGTGCCAGCAGCCTAAACCCCGGGACAAGCTCTGGAAACACCATATATTTT.

The chain employs TRBV5-1 and TRBJ2-5; D is possibly TRBD2 (5 bases). The CDR3 sequence is 15 residues long. The germline V and J ends were trimmed by 4 bases and 2 bases, with 15 bases remaining between them. CDR1 and CDR2 (germline): SGHRS, YFSETQ. CDR3 DNA sequence: TGCGCCAGCAGCCCTGGACGGGGAAATCAAGAGACCCAGTACTTC. This gives the protein CASSPGRGNQETQYF.

This chain links TRBV6-5 with TRBJ2-1; no clear D. The ends were cut back, 6 bases at V and 2 bases at J, with 8 bases in the middle. CDR1 MNHEY and CDR2 SVGAGI come from the germline V gene. CDR3 length: 13 residues. The chain's CDR3 is CASRTGTYNEQFF. Here the CDR3 DNA reads TGTGCCAGCAGGACCGGTACCTACAATGAGCAGTTCTTC.

V gene TRBV5-1 combines with J gene TRBJ2-1, with D uncertain. Trimming pared 0 bases from V and 4 bases from J, leaving 11 bases between. The CDR3 runs 15 residues. The germline V gene encodes CDR1 SGHRS and CDR2 YFSETQ. The CDR3 region is CASSLVGLEYNEQFF. The CDR3 DNA follows: TGCGCCAGCAGCTTGGTAGGCTTGGAGTACAATGAGCAGTTCTTC.

The rearrangement links TRBV6-2 or TRBV6-3 to TRBJ1-3; D is possibly TRBD1 (6 bases). CDR1 MNHEY and CDR2 SVGEGT come from the germline V gene. The V end was cut by 6 bases, the J end by 5 bases, with 14 bases between. The CDR3 covers 14 residues. The CDR3 sequence: CASSLQGRRNTIYF. In DNA form, the CDR3 reads TGTGCCAGCAGCTTACAGGGACGGAGAAACACCATATATTTT.